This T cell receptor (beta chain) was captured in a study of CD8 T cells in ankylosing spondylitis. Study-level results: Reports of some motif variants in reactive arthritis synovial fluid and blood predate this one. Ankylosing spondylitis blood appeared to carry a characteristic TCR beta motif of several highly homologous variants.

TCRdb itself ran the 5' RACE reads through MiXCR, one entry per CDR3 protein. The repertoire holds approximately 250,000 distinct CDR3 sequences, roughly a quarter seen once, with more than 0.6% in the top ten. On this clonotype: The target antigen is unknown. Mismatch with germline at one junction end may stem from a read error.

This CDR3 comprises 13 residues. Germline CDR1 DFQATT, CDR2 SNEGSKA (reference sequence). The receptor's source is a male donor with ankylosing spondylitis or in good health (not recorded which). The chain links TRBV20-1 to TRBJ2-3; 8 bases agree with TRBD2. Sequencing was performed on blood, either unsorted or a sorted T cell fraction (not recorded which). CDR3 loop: CGASAGVLDTQYF. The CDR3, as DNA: TGCGGTGCTTCAGCGGGGGTTCTAGATACGCAGTATTTT.